The next 5 T cell receptor beta chains were all read from a single sample in a study of shared clonotypes between healthy human individuals. Measured with immunoSEQ multiplex PCR; TCRdb has only the in-frame clones, and not every one. Among about 1.5 million clones listed, around 98% were seen once. Source material: naive CD4+ T cells sorted from blood. Noted subset: CD45RA+ positively selected. The receptor set was obtained from a man aged 25-45 years in good health.

V usage is TRBV10-3 and J usage is TRBJ2-7, with 7 bases matching TRBD2. V trimming: 5 bases; J trimming: 4 bases; junction bases outside the gene matches: 8. The CDR3 extends over 14 amino acids. Germline CDR1 ENHRY, CDR2 SYGVKD. CDR3 sequence (DNA): TGTGCCATCAGTCCGGGGGAGGGAATATACGAGCAGTACTTC. Translation gives CAISPGEGIYEQYF.

The J gene is TRBJ1-4, the V gene TRBV28, with a weak D call TRBD1 (5 bases). This CDR3 has 16 residues. Trimming removed 4 bases at V and 3 bases at J, with 15 bases between. Germline CDR1 MDHEN, CDR2 SYDVKM. CDR3 loop: CASSSTEGRSNEKLFF. Written as DNA, the CDR3 is TGTGCCAGCAGTTCTACTGAGGGGAGATCTAATGAAAAACTGTTTTTT.

A note on this clone: This CDR3 is also generated by other DNA sequences in the sample. J is TRBJ2-2 and V is TRBV18, with 8 positions matching TRBD2. CDR3 size: 16 residues. CDR1 is KGHSH, CDR2 LQKENI, per germline. Germline trimming cut 3 bases from V and 1 base from J; bases unmatched to any gene: 4. In DNA form, the CDR3 reads TGTGCCAGCTCACCGAATCTAGCGGGGAACACCGGGGAGCTGTTTTTT. This sequence encodes CASSPNLAGNTGELFF.

The table lists this clone with a count of one. CDR3 loop: CATSRESNRGFDEQFF. For the CDR3, the DNA is TGTGCCACCAGCAGAGAGTCGAACAGGGGGTTTGATGAGCAGTTCTTC. The chain employs TRBV15 and TRBJ2-1, with TRBD1 matching over 8 bases. V was clipped by 0 bases and J by 8 bases; unmatched bases: 9. The germline CDR1 and CDR2 sequences are LNHNV and YYDKDF (reference sequence). The CDR3 length is 16 residues.

V usage is TRBV5-1 and J usage is TRBJ1-1; D not resolved. The V gene lost 1 base and the J gene lost 1 base, with 5 bases spanning the gap. CDR3 length: 13 amino acids. Germline V lookup: CDR1 SGHRS, CDR2 YFSETQ. CDR3 sequence (DNA): TGCGCCAGCAGCTTGTTTCAGAACACTGAAGCTTTCTTT. Protein sequence: CASSLFQNTEAFF.